This T cell receptor beta chain was captured in a study of blood T cell repertoires in COVID-19. Turning to the study itself: The origin of the acute and convalescent COVID-19 samples was the United States, Italy and Spain. From T cells, B-cell-depleted T cells, or PBMCs came the material, which was cDNA or gDNA.

The study recruited people aged about 18 to 89 years across around 23 US areas. Participant-given clinical history determined each cohort assignment. Deletions cut 2 bases from V and 5 bases from J, with 15 bases between. CDR1 LGHNA and CDR2 YNFKEQ come from the germline V gene. CDR3 length equals 15 residues. Sequencing was performed with immunoSEQ multiplex PCR; in TCRdb, only in-frame clones are kept and a portion is missing. The sample carries 200,000 to 250,000 clones, about 89% recorded once. V and J are TRBV4-2 and TRBJ1-1; no clear D. The sequence derives from a woman younger than 45 who had recovered from COVID-19. The sample consisted of PBMCs or T cells enriched from blood (not recorded which). Here the CDR3 reads CASSQSKAGGTEAFF. The DNA for the CDR3 is TGTGCCAGCAGCCAATCGAAAGCGGGAGGAACTGAAGCTTTCTTT.